This T cell receptor (beta chain) comes out of a study of beta chain features in type 1 diabetes. Across the whole study: The samples had 85 million to 140 million sorted cells examined in all.

This CDR3 region has 12 residues. V lost 5 bases and J 0 bases, leaving 6 bases between the germline ends. Germline CDR1 reads SQVTM; CDR2 reads ANQGSEA. Of the isolated RNA, all was reverse transcribed, and so the sequenced material was expressed TCRB transcripts. The assay was immunoSEQ multiplex PCR, and TCRdb's table has in-frame clones only and misses some. In the table there are hundreds of thousands of clones, around 15% of which are singletons. Study-wide results and caveats: Within patients, naive, central memory and Treg TCRB repertoires seemed more similar than within healthy donors. TCRB CDR3s from Type 1 diabetes patients were moderately but significantly shorter in all four CD4+ subsets. Patients with type 1 diabetes carried fewer insertions and had more deletions at their VDJ junctions.

This clone was seen more than once but under ten times. Its antigen is not identified. This sequence originates from a man aged 18 to 29 in good health. The chain carries TRBV29-1 and TRBJ2-3; unclear D gene. Sequenced sample: naive CD4+ T cells from blood. The CDR3 reads CSVWQSTDTQYF. In nucleotides, the CDR3 is TGCAGCGTTTGGCAGAGCACAGATACGCAGTATTTT.